This TCR beta chain is drawn from a study of blood T cell repertoires in COVID-19. As for the study in general: Spain, Italy and the United States supplied samples that represented acute and convalescent COVID-19. Sources were T cells, B-cell-depleted T cells, or PBMCs; the material itself was cDNA or gDNA.

Germline V gives CDR1 MNHEY, CDR2 SMNVEV (reference sequence). This CDR3 contains 14 residues. V was pared by 5 bases and J by 0 bases, with 9 bases between. Per the study methods: Amplified reference gene primers provided the basis for estimating nucleated cell counts. Assay used: immunoSEQ multiplex PCR; TCRdb lists only in-frame clones, some missing. V and J calls and clone size are given by that table; D and trimming were obtained from the DNA. The data contain 55,000 to 90,000 clones, around 92% of them singletons. V is TRBV27 and J is TRBJ2-3; D call uncertain. The receptor was derived from a human donor with active COVID-19. The donor label of this sample is uncertain. The sequenced material came from peripheral blood. The CDR3 region has the DNA TGTGCCAGCAGTCCCTCCGGGAGCACAGATACGCAGTATTTT. Residues: CASSPSGSTDTQYF.